Following are 17 T cell receptor beta chains from one sample sequenced in a study of blood T cell repertoires in COVID-19. TCRdb's table, derived via immunoSEQ multiplex PCR, lists solely in-frame clones and lacks some. The top ten hold 1.5% to 2% of the sample, which has some 150,000 clones, approximately 82% seen once. Sequenced: peripheral blood. These receptors came from a human donor in a cohort sampled during active COVID-19.

This chain connects TRBV2 to TRBJ1-2, with 8 bases fitting TRBD1. The CDR3 totals 14 residues. J gave up 6 bases and V 4 bases, and 7 bases lay outside the gene matches. Germline V CDR1 and CDR2: SNHLY, FYNNEI. This CDR3 reads CASSVLGQGHGYTF. In DNA, the CDR3 is TGTGCCAGCAGTGTGCTAGGACAGGGACATGGCTACACCTTC. The variable domain in full, with the rest retrieved from reference TRBV2 and TRBJ1-2, is EPEVTQTPSHQVTQMGQEVILRCVPISNHLYFYWYRQILGQKVEFLVSFYNNEISEKSEIFDDQFSVERPDGSNFTLKIRSTKLEDSAMYFCASSVLGQGHGYTFGSGTRLTVV.

V usage is TRBV19 and J usage is TRBJ1-5, with unresolved D. Germline values: CDR1 LNHDA, CDR2 SQIVND (reference sequence). With 5 bases removed from V and 0 bases from J, the gap between germline ends came to 2 bases. The CDR3 totals 12 residues. Written as DNA, the CDR3 is TGTGCCAGTAGTTATAGCAATCAGCCCCAGCATTTT. This encodes CASSYSNQPQHF.

This clone has only a few counts. J is TRBJ2-7 and V is TRBV7-9, with 7 bases aligning to TRBD1. Looked up from germline, CDR1 is SEHNR and CDR2 is FQNEAQ (reference sequence). V shed 5 bases, J shed 3 bases, and the junction held 4 bases outside the gene matches. The CDR3 has 13 residues. CDR3 region: CASSQGQLYEQYF. The CDR3, as DNA: TGTGCCAGCAGCCAGGGACAGCTCTACGAGCAGTACTTC.

The rearrangement joins TRBV19 to TRBJ2-2; the match to TRBD2 covers 13 bases. With 6 bases clipped from V and 4 bases from J, the junction kept 8 bases outside the gene matches. The V gene's germline CDR1 is LNHDA and CDR2 SQIVND (reference sequence). The CDR3 is made up of 17 amino acids. The chain's CDR3 is CASSGLAGAFSTGELFF. Written as DNA, the CDR3 is TGTGCCAGTAGCGGACTAGCGGGAGCGTTTAGCACCGGGGAGCTGTTTTTT.

J is TRBJ1-1 and V is TRBV27, with D possibly TRBD1 on 6 matching bases. The germline V and J ends were trimmed by 2 bases and 6 bases, with 16 bases remaining between them. Germline CDR1 and CDR2: MNHEY and SMNVEV (reference sequence). The CDR3 has 15 residues. CDR3 sequence (DNA): TGTGCCAGCAGTTTAGGCTTGGACAGAGCCCCTGAAGCTTTCTTT. This gives the protein CASSLGLDRAPEAFF.

The chain uses TRBV23-1 and TRBJ1-1; TRBD1 aligns across 7 bases. TRBV23-1 is marked as an open reading frame, function uncertain. The CDR3 length is 13 residues. J gave up 5 bases and V 6 bases, and 6 bases lay outside the gene matches. The CDR3 region is CASRPTGRTEAFF. The CDR3 nucleotides read TGCGCCAGCAGGCCGACAGGGCGGACTGAAGCTTTCTTT.

The rearrangement links TRBV9 to TRBJ2-5; D is perhaps TRBD1 (6 bases). The V and J ends lost 7 bases and 4 bases respectively, with 23 bases between them. Germline CDR1 is SGDLS and CDR2 is YYNGEE. The CDR3 runs 16 residues. The CDR3 region has the DNA TGTGCCAGCGGCCTAGAAAGGGACACCCGCCGAGAGACCCAGTACTTC. Translated: CASGLERDTRRETQYF.

The V gene is TRBV13, the J gene TRBJ1-4; 9 bases line up with TRBD1. V trimming: 5 bases; J trimming: 7 bases; junction bases outside the gene matches: 8. The CDR3 is 15 amino acids. The V gene's germline CDR1 is PRHDT and CDR2 FYEKMQ (reference sequence). The CDR3 region is CASSRPGQGVEKLFF. Here the CDR3 DNA reads TGTGCCAGCAGCCGACCGGGACAGGGTGTTGAAAAACTGTTTTTT.

The chain is built from TRBV29-1 and TRBJ2-1; weak D call: TRBD2 (5 bases). The germline gives CDR1 SQVTM, CDR2 ANQGSEA. This CDR3 has 11 residues. V shed 6 bases and J shed 15 bases, with 18 bases lying between them. CDR3 DNA: TGCAGCGTCCCCGTGAAACTTCGGGGGTTCTTC. Encoded protein: CSVPVKLRGFF.

The V gene is TRBV9, the J gene TRBJ1-4; D might be TRBD1 (6 bases). V lost 4 bases to trimming and J lost 5 bases, with 15 bases between them. From germline, CDR1 is SGDLS and CDR2 YYNGEE. The CDR3 spans 15 residues. The CDR3 here is CASSSGGTTNEKLFF. The CDR3 DNA is TGTGCCAGCAGCTCTGGGGGCACCACAAATGAAAAACTGTTTTTT.

The chain carries TRBV28 and TRBJ2-1; 12 bases are shared with TRBD2. The CDR3 covers 16 residues. Per the germline V gene, CDR1 is MDHEN and CDR2 is SYDVKM. V lost 7 bases, J lost 3 bases, and 7 bases stayed unmatched. The CDR3 nucleotides are TGTGCCAGCACTAGAAGGACTAGCGGGAACTACAATGAGCAGTTCTTC. Its protein is CASTRRTSGNYNEQFF. The variable domain in full, completed from reference TRBV28 and TRBJ2-1, reads DVKVTQSSRYLVKRTGEKVFLECVQDMDHENMFWYRQDPGLGLRLIYFSYDVKMKEKGDIPEGYSVSREKKERFSLILESASTNQTSMYLCASTRRTSGNYNEQFFGPGTRLTVL.

V and J are TRBV4-2 and TRBJ2-7; 11 positions match TRBD2. Trimming cost V 1 base and J 5 bases; bases outside gene matches: 4. This CDR3 has 15 amino acids. Germline V lookup: CDR1 LGHNA, CDR2 YNFKEQ. The CDR3 is CASSQVLAGVHEQYF. In nucleotides, the CDR3 is TGTGCCAGCAGCCAAGTACTAGCGGGAGTCCACGAGCAGTACTTC.

This rearrangement joins TRBV19 to TRBJ1-5, with TRBD1 matching 8 bases. The V gene end was trimmed by 5 bases and the J gene end by 2 bases; junction bases not matched to a gene: 5. CDR3 length equals 15 residues. CDR1 and CDR2 from the germline V gene are LNHDA and SQIVND (reference sequence). The CDR3 protein is CASSSPGQGNQPQHF. In DNA, the CDR3 is TGTGCCAGTAGTTCCCCGGGACAGGGCAATCAGCCCCAGCATTTT.

This clone appeared a few times. CDR3 sequence reads: CASSSGGGNTIYF. CDR3 nucleotide sequence: TGTGCCAGCAGCTCGGGGGGTGGAAACACCATATATTTT. The chain couples TRBV7-2 to TRBJ1-3; a weak D match, TRBD1 (5 bases). With 4 bases removed from V and 3 bases from J, the gap between germline ends came to 7 bases. CDR3 length: 13 amino acids. In germline, CDR1 is SGHTA, CDR2 FQGNSA.

This CDR3 reads CASSAPDRDGELFF. The CDR3 region has the DNA TGTGCCAGCAGCGCCCCGGACAGGGACGGGGAGCTGTTTTTT. The genes are TRBV11-3 and TRBJ2-2, with TRBD1 matching over 8 bases. This CDR3 contains 14 residues. The germline gives CDR1 SGHNT, CDR2 YENEEA. The trim removed 5 bases at V and 7 bases at J, leaving 6 bases unmatched. Variable domain in full (rest from reference TRBV11-3 and TRBJ2-2): EAGVVQSPRYKIIEKKQPVAFWCNPISGHNTLYWYLQNLGQGPELLIRYENEEAVDDSQLPKDRFSAERLKGVDSTLKIQPAELGDSAVYLCASSAPDRDGELFFGEGSRLTVL.

The V call is TRBV11-3, the J call TRBJ1-1; D is ambiguous. The V and J ends lost 5 bases and 8 bases respectively, with 15 bases between them. The germline gives CDR1 SGHNT, CDR2 YENEEA. This CDR3 contains 13 residues. The CDR3 DNA is TGTGCCAGCAGCAGAGATGGACGGGAAGAAGCTTTCTTT. Translating gives CASSRDGREEAFF. Full variable domain (missing parts from reference TRBV11-3 and TRBJ1-1): EAGVVQSPRYKIIEKKQPVAFWCNPISGHNTLYWYLQNLGQGPELLIRYENEEAVDDSQLPKDRFSAERLKGVDSTLKIQPAELGDSAVYLCASSRDGREEAFFGQGTRLTVV.

The genes are TRBV7-8 and TRBJ2-7; D may be TRBD2 (5 bases). There are 13 residues in the CDR3. Germline-derived CDR1 and CDR2 are SGHVS and FQNEAQ. The germline V and J ends were trimmed by 5 bases and 4 bases, with 12 bases remaining between them. CDR3 residues: CASSRARGYEQYF. CDR3 nucleotide sequence: TGTGCCAGCAGCCGGGCGCGCGGGTACGAGCAGTACTTC.